This TCR beta chain was obtained from a study of cytomegalovirus exposure and HLA in healthy donors. In the case of this clone: Antigen unknown.

This CDR3 has 14 amino acids. The V and J ends lost 0 bases and 6 bases respectively, with 10 bases between them. Germline-derived CDR1 and CDR2 are KGHSH and LQKENI. Study-level findings and limits: Within an earlier analysis, most TCR beta V segments proved productive either about 90% or about 30% of the time. A later analysis reportedly identified an Asian-associated ancestry cluster as carrying fewer N-insertions than the 666-donor mean. A missense variant in DCLRE1C was later tied to TCR beta V- and J-gene trimming.

A multiplex PCR was run with 60 Vbeta primers and 13 Jbeta primers. The protocol was immunoSEQ multiplex PCR, while the TCRdb copy is restricted to in-frame clones and leaves out a portion. The data hold roughly 97,000 clones, with roughly 85% observed a single time. The sequencing sample was made of PBMCs. This TCR was sampled from a man in his fifties or sixties in good health and CMV-seropositive. The chain combines TRBV18 with TRBJ2-3; D may be TRBD2 (6 bases). Here the CDR3 DNA reads TGTGCCAGCTCACCACCGAGTACTAGCGATACGCAGTATTTT. The encoded protein is CASSPPSTSDTQYF.